These 4 T cell receptor beta chains share one sample of origin, sequenced in a study of blood T cell repertoires in COVID-19. The protocol was immunoSEQ multiplex PCR, while the TCRdb copy is restricted to in-frame clones and leaves out a portion. The table includes around 98,000 clones, roughly 82% detected once. What was sequenced was peripheral blood. These receptors all stem from a man between 65 and 80 years old with active or convalescent COVID-19.

The chain employs TRBV7-8 and TRBJ2-1, with TRBD2 matching over 7 bases. Germline values: CDR1 SGHVS, CDR2 FQNEAQ. The J segment lost 0 bases and the V segment lost 6 bases, leaving 14 bases of the junction unmatched. This CDR3 spans 18 amino acids. The CDR3 loop reads CASRLSGYGGSSYNEQFF. Here the CDR3 DNA reads TGTGCCAGCAGACTTAGCGGGTACGGGGGGAGCTCCTACAATGAGCAGTTCTTC. The full variable domain, completed using reference TRBV7-8 and TRBJ2-1, is GAGVSQSPRYKVAKRGQDVALRCDPISGHVSLFWYQQALGQGPEFLTYFQNEAQLDKSGLPSDRFFAERPEGSVSTLKIQRTQQEDSAVYLCASRLSGYGGSSYNEQFFGPGTRLTVL.

The V gene is TRBV5-1, the J gene TRBJ1-3; D perhaps matches TRBD1 (6 bases). Trimming cost V 0 bases and J 2 bases, with 12 bases left between them. This CDR3 region has 16 residues. CDR1 is SGHRS, CDR2 YFSETQ, per germline. CDR3 region: CASSLDVQGAGNTIYF. The CDR3 nucleotides are TGCGCCAGCAGCTTGGACGTACAGGGCGCTGGAAACACCATATATTTT.

This chain connects TRBV6-5 to TRBJ1-2; 8 bases fit TRBD1. This CDR3 has 14 residues. Trimming cost V 10 bases and J 2 bases; bases outside gene matches: 9. From germline, CDR1 is MNHEY and CDR2 SVGAGI. CDR3 in amino acids: CATRTGQANYGYTF. CDR3 DNA: TGTGCCACCCGCACGGGACAGGCCAACTATGGCTACACCTTC.

This clone was observed a few times. The rearrangement links TRBV6-6 to TRBJ1-3; 7 bases fit TRBD1. J lost 0 bases, V lost 6 bases, and 2 bases had no gene match. Germline CDR1 reads MNHNY; CDR2 reads SVGAGI (reference sequence). The CDR3 runs 14 residues. The CDR3 DNA follows: TGTGCCAGCAGCGACAGGGTCTCTGGAAACACCATATATTTT. This sequence encodes CASSDRVSGNTIYF.